This record concerns one T cell receptor beta chain sequence. Its antigen is undetermined. The sample belongs to a study of cytomegalovirus exposure and HLA in healthy donors. Trimming removed 3 bases at V and 2 bases at J, with 12 bases between. Germline V gene data show CDR1 as LNHDA and CDR2 as SQIVND (reference sequence). The CDR3 spans 15 residues. PCR employed 60 Vbeta and 13 Jbeta primers. The assay was immunoSEQ multiplex PCR, and TCRdb's table has in-frame clones only and misses some. In the table there are roughly 93,000 clones, 80% of which are singletons. Notes on the study in general: Serostatus for CMV was the only available immune exposure information. Three CMV-associated chains were confirmed in vitro to be specific for CMV antigens. The authors later linked a missense DCLRE1C variant to TCR beta V- and J-gene trimming. Previous analysis showed most TCR beta V segments were productive about 87% or about 30% of the time.

This TCR derives from a man aged 30-40 years in good health and CMV-seronegative. The specimen sequenced was PBMCs. The V gene is TRBV19, the J gene TRBJ2-3, with D perhaps TRBD2 (6 bases). The CDR3 loop is CASSIIGGPTDTQYF. The CDR3 coding sequence is TGTGCCAGTAGTATTATCGGGGGACCCACAGATACGCAGTATTTT.